This is a list of T cell receptor beta chains from one sample in a study of cytomegalovirus exposure and HLA in healthy donors. TCRdb keeps only in-frame clones here, not all; method: immunoSEQ multiplex PCR. The repertoire holds 150,000 or so clones, with roughly 82% as singletons. The sample comprised PBMCs. The receptors come from a man aged 30-40 years in good health and CMV-seronegative. CDR3s include the opening cysteine and the closing phenylalanine or tryptophan. D genes are given only for firm matches. Only some rows state a clone size, as once, few, many or a class for expanded clones.

>NA|TRBJ1-6|NA|TRBV30
TGTGCCTGGAGTGTCGGAGGCGGTAATTCACCCCTCCACTTT
CAWSVGGGNSPLHF
>NA|TRBJ2-1|TRBD1|TRBV2
TGTGCCAGCACCACAGGGGCGGATGAGCAGTTCTTC
CASTTGADEQFF
>NA|TRBJ2-7|TRBD1|TRBV5-1
TGCGCCAGCACCAGGACAGGGGGATCCTACGAGCAGTACTTC
CASTRTGGSYEQYF
>few|TRBJ1-4|NA|TRBV28
TGTGCCAGCAGTTTCGGAGCAGGGGCCAGTGAAAAACTGTTTTTT
CASSFGAGASEKLFF
>NA|TRBJ2-5|TRBD1|TRBV19
TGTGCCAGTAGTCTACAGGGGTGGGAGACCCAGTACTTC
CASSLQGWETQYF
>NA|TRBJ2-1|TRBD2|TRBV27
TGTGCCAGCAGTTTATGGGCTAGCGGTGGACTCAATGAGCAGTTCTTC
CASSLWASGGLNEQFF
>NA|TRBJ2-7|NA|TRBV27
TGTGCCAGCAGTTCGGCCTCGACAGCCATCTCCTACGAGCAGTACTTC
CASSSASTAISYEQYF
>NA|TRBJ1-1|TRBD1|TRBV2
TGTGCCAGCTCCTCAGGGGGCACTGAAGCTTTCTTT
CASSSGGTEAFF
>NA|TRBJ2-7|TRBD2|TRBV7-2
TGTGCCAGCAGCGCCTATAGCGGGAAGACCTACGAGCAGTACTTC
CASSAYSGKTYEQYF
>few|TRBJ2-1|TRBD2|TRBV5-4
TGTGCCAGCAGCCAAGGACTAGCGAGATCATACAATGAGCAGTTCTTC
CASSQGLARSYNEQFF
>NA|TRBJ2-5|TRBD2|TRBV30
TGTGCCTGGAGTGCCGCCGGGGGGTTGGGAGAGACCCAGTACTTC
CAWSAAGGLGETQYF
>NA|TRBJ1-2|NA|TRBV6-5
TGTGCCAGCAGTTACTCGGCCCTCTCCGATGGCTACACCTTC
CASSYSALSDGYTF
>few|TRBJ2-7|NA|TRBV2
TGTGCCGGAGGACTGGACTTCGAGCAGTACTTC
CAGGLDFEQYF
>NA|TRBJ2-3|TRBD2|TRBV7-2
TGTGCCAGCAGCTTAAGCGGGGGGGCCGATACGCAGTATTTT
CASSLSGGADTQYF
>NA|TRBJ1-1|NA|TRBV4-2
TGTGCCAGCAGCCAAGCCAGGGAGGCTGAAGCTTTCTTT
CASSQAREAEAFF
>NA|TRBJ2-7|TRBD1|TRBV6-5
TGTGCCAGCAGGTCACAGGGGGAAGACGAGCAGTACTTC
CASRSQGEDEQYF
>NA|TRBJ1-5|NA|TRBV2
TGTGCCAGCAAAGGGAGGTCGGACCAGCCCCAGCATTTT
CASKGRSDQPQHF
>once|TRBJ2-3|NA|TRBV9
TGTGCCAGCAGCGTAGCACTGGGCGCGAGGGCGCCGGATACGCAGTATTTT
CASSVALGARAPDTQYF
>NA|TRBJ2-7|TRBD2|TRBV19
TGTGCCAGTAGTGTCGGACTAGCGGGAGGCCTTTCCTACGAGCAGTACTTC
CASSVGLAGGLSYEQYF
>NA|TRBJ2-1|TRBD1|TRBV30
TGTGCCTGGAGTGTAGACTCCAGGGGGAATGAGCAGTTCTTC
CAWSVDSRGNEQFF
>NA|TRBJ2-1|TRBD2|TRBV30
TGTGCCTGGGATCTTAGCGGGAGGGCCTTAGGCAATGAGCAGTTCTTC
CAWDLSGRALGNEQFF
>NA|TRBJ2-7|TRBD2|TRBV30
TGTGCCAGTACGCTAGCGGGATCAGACGAGCAGTACTTC
CASTLAGSDEQYF
>once|TRBJ2-1|NA|TRBV6-5
TGTGCCAGCAGTTACAACTGGAATGAGCAGTTCTTC
CASSYNWNEQFF
>NA|TRBJ1-2|TRBD1|TRBV27
TGTGCCAGCAGTCCGAGACAGGGAGAAGGGTATGGCTACACCTTC
CASSPRQGEGYGYTF
>few|TRBJ1-3|TRBD1|TRBV5-1
TGCGCCAGCAGCTTTCTCCCGGGACAGGGGGCTACCATATATTTT
CASSFLPGQGATIYF
>few|TRBJ1-1|TRBD1|TRBV2
TGTGCCAGCAGTAAGACAGGGAGCGACACTGAAGCTTTCTTT
CASSKTGSDTEAFF
>NA|TRBJ2-7|NA|TRBV4-2
TGTGCCAGCAGCCAAGCCGGTTATCCCTACGAGCAGTACTTC
CASSQAGYPYEQYF
>few|TRBJ2-5|NA|TRBV7-2
TGTGCCAGCAGCTTACCCCGGGAGACCCAGTACTTC
CASSLPRETQYF
>NA|TRBJ1-1|NA|TRBV6-1
TGTGCCAGCAATGAAAGGGGGTTTGGGAACACTGAAGCTTTCTTT
CASNERGFGNTEAFF
>NA|TRBJ2-5|NA|TRBV11-2
TGTGCCAGCAGCCTACTCGAAGAGACCCAGTACTTC
CASSLLEETQYF
>NA|TRBJ2-5|NA|TRBV5-5
TGTGCCAGCAGCTTCGACTCCATCGGGGGGACCCAGTACTTC
CASSFDSIGGTQYF
>NA|TRBJ2-7|NA|TRBV10-3
TGTGCCATCGGCGTCCAGGGGAATTACGAGCAGTACTTC
CAIGVQGNYEQYF
>NA|TRBJ2-3|NA|TRBV27
TGTGCCAGCAGTTTATCCTGGGACTCCCTCAGGTATTTT
CASSLSWDSLRYF
>NA|TRBJ2-1|NA|TRBV5-1
TGCGCCAGCAGCCTCGTACCGATAGCGGTTCCTTCCTACAATGAGCAGTTCTTC
CASSLVPIAVPSYNEQFF
>NA|TRBJ2-5|NA|TRBV15
TGTGCCACCAGCACCCAGGGAGGCGCGACCCAGTACTTC
CATSTQGGATQYF
>NA|TRBJ2-5|TRBD2|TRBV5-1
TGCGCCAGTTTCATGGCGGGAGAGGAGACCCAGTACTTC
CASFMAGEETQYF
>NA|TRBJ1-2|TRBD1|TRBV28
TGTGCCAGCAGTTCCGAGGGCAGGGGGAGTCCCTATGGCTACACCTTC
CASSSEGRGSPYGYTF
>NA|TRBJ1-2|TRBD1|TRBV28
TGTGCCAGCAGCAGCTCGGACAGGGGCCTCTATGGATATGGCTACACCTTC
CASSSSDRGLYGYGYTF
>NA|TRBJ1-4|TRBD1|TRBV6-6
TGTGCCAGCAGTTACCCGACAGGGGAAAATGAAAAACTGTTTTTT
CASSYPTGENEKLFF
>NA|TRBJ2-1|TRBD2|TRBV28
TGTGCCAGCAGTTCATTACTAGCGGGAAGTTACAATGAGCAGTTCTTC
CASSSLLAGSYNEQFF
>NA|TRBJ2-3|TRBD2|TRBV10-3
TGTGCCATCAGTGCGAGTTCTAGCGGGGAGGGGTATTTT
CAISASSSGEGYF
>NA|TRBJ2-7|NA|TRBV30
TGTGCCTGGAGTGGCAGGGAAAACGAGCAGTACTTC
CAWSGRENEQYF
>once|TRBJ1-1|NA|TRBV27
TGTGCCAGCAGTTTCTTGGGGGGAATTGAAGCTTTCTTT
CASSFLGGIEAFF
>NA|TRBJ2-1|NA|TRBV19
TGTGCCAGTATAGGAGCGCTCCACAATGAGCAGTTCTTC
CASIGALHNEQFF
>NA|TRBJ2-3|TRBD2|TRBV11-2
TGTGCCAGCAGCTCCCCAATGGCTGGACTAGCGGGACTATCAGATACGCAGTATTTT
CASSSPMAGLAGLSDTQYF
>NA|TRBJ2-3|NA|TRBV9
TGTGCCAGCAGCGTAGCTGGGGGGCTAGCGGTAACAGATACGCAGTATTTT
CASSVAGGLAVTDTQYF
>few|TRBJ2-7|NA|TRBV1
TGCACCAGCAGCCAAGATCGAGGCTCACTGACCTACGAGCAGTACTTC
CTSSQDRGSLTYEQYF
>once|TRBJ1-1|TRBD1|TRBV5-4
TGTGCCAGCAGTTGGGACAGGGTGAACACTGAAGCTTTCTTT
CASSWDRVNTEAFF
>NA|TRBJ1-1|TRBD1|TRBV2
TGTGCTAGCCGGCGGGACAGGGAGGACACTGAAGCTTTCTTT
CASRRDREDTEAFF
>NA|TRBJ1-6|NA|TRBV19
TGTGCCAGTAACCTTTGGGCGGGGAAGAGAAATTCACCCCTCCACTTT
CASNLWAGKRNSPLHF
>NA|TRBJ2-1|TRBD1|TRBV19
TGTGCCAGTAGTATAGGGGGACAGGGGGTCAATGAGCAGTTCTTC
CASSIGGQGVNEQFF
>few|TRBJ1-3|TRBD1|TRBV5-1
TGCGCCAGCAGCGAGGGGGCGGAAGGAAACACCATATATTTT
CASSEGAEGNTIYF